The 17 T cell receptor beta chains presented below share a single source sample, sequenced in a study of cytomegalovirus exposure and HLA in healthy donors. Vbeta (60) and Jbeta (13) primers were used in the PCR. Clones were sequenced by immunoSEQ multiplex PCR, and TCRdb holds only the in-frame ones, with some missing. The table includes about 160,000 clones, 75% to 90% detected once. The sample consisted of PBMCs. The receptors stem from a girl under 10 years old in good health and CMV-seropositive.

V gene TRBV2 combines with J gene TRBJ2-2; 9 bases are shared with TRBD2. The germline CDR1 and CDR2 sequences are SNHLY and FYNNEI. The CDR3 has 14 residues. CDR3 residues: CASREGSNTGELFF. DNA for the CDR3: TGTGCTTCGCGGGAGGGGTCGAACACCGGGGAGCTGTTTTTT.

The DNA for the CDR3 is TGCAGCGTGTTACCGCGGGAGGGCGACACAGATACGCAGTATTTT. It specifies CSVLPREGDTDTQYF. V usage is TRBV29-1 and J usage is TRBJ2-3; 9 nucleotides match TRBD2. Looked up from germline, CDR1 is SQVTM and CDR2 is ANQGSEA. The CDR3 has 15 amino acids. With 6 bases clipped from V and 2 bases from J, the junction kept 9 bases outside the gene matches.

This CDR3 reads CARGAGAAYEQYF. The CDR3 DNA reads TGTGCCAGGGGGGCGGGGGCGGCCTACGAGCAGTACTTC. The chain combines TRBV27 with TRBJ2-5, with D possibly TRBD2 on 7 matching bases. With the DNA end fitting TRBJ2-7 better, the J assignment may be wrong. The germline gives CDR1 MNHEY, CDR2 SMNVEV (reference sequence). This CDR3 has 13 amino acids.

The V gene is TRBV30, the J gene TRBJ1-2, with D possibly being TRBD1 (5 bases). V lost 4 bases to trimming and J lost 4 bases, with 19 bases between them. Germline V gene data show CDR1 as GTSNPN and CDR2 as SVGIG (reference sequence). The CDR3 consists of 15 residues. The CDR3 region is CAWNSLNGGVYGYTF. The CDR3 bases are TGTGCCTGGAATTCTTTGAATGGGGGGGTCTATGGCTACACCTTC.

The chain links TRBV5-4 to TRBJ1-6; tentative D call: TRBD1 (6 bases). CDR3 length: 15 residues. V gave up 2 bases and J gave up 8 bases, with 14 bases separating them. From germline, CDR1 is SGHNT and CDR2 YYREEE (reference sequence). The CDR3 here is CASSLTGGADSPLHF. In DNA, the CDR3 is TGTGCCAGCAGCTTAACTGGGGGGGCTGATTCACCCCTCCACTTT.

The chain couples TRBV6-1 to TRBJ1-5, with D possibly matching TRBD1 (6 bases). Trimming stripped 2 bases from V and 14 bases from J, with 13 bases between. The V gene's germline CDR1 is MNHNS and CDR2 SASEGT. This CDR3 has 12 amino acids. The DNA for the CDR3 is TGTGCCAGCAGTGAATGGAGGTCAGGGGAGCATTTT. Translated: CASSEWRSGEHF.

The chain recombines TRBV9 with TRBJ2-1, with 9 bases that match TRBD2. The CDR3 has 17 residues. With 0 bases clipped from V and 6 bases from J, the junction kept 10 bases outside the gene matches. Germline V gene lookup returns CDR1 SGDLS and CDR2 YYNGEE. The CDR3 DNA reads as TGTGCCAGCAGCGTAGTAAGCGGGAGGCCCTTTGGCAATGAGCAGTTCTTC. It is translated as CASSVVSGRPFGNEQFF.

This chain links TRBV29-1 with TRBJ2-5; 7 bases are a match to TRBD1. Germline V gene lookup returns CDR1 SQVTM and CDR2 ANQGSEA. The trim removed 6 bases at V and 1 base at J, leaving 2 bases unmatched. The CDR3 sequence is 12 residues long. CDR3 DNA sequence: TGCAGCGTGGGGACAGTCCAAGAGACCCAGTACTTC. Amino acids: CSVGTVQETQYF.

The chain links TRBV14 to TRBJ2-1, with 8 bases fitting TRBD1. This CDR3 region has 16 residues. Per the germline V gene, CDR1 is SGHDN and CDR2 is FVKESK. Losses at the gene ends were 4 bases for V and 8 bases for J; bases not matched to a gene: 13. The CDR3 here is CASSRVRTGWVDEQFF. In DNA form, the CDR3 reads TGTGCCAGCAGCCGGGTCAGGACAGGGTGGGTAGATGAGCAGTTCTTC.

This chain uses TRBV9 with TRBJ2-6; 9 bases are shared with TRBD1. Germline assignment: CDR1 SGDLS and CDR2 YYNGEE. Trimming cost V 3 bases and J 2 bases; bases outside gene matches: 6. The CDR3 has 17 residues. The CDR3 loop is CASSAGTGKAGANVLTF. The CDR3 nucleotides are TGTGCCAGCAGCGCCGGGACAGGGAAGGCTGGGGCCAACGTCCTGACTTTC.

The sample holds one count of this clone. The CDR3 reads CASSLTRGETQYF. The CDR3 nucleotides read TGTGCCAGCAGTTTAACAAGAGGAGAGACCCAGTACTTC. J is TRBJ2-5 and V is TRBV27; D remains unclear. Germline V gene data show CDR1 as MNHEY and CDR2 as SMNVEV (reference sequence). This CDR3 is 13 amino acids long. Between the trimmed V and J ends, which lost 2 bases and 4 bases, there was a span of 8 bases.

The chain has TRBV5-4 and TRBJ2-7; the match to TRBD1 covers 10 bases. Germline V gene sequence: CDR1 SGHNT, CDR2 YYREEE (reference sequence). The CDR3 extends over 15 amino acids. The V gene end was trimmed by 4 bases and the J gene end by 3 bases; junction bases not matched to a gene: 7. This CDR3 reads CASSVDRGSSYEQYF. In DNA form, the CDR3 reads TGTGCCAGCAGCGTGGACAGGGGGTCGAGCTACGAGCAGTACTTC.

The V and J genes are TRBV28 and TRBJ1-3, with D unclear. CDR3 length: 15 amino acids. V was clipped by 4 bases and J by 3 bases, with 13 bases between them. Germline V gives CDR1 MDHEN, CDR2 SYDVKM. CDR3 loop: CASSSPGSDGNTIYF. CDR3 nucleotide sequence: TGTGCCAGCAGTTCGCCCGGGTCTGATGGAAACACCATATATTTT.

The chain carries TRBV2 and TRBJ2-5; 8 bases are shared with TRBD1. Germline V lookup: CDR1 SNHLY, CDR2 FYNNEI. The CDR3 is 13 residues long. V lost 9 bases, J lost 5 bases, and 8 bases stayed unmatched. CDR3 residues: CARAGGLVETQYF. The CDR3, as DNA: TGTGCCAGAGCAGGGGGCTTGGTGGAGACCCAGTACTTC.

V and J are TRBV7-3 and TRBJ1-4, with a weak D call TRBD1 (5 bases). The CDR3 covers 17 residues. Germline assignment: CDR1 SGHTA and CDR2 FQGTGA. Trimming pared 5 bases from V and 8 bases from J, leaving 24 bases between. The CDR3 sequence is CASSPGSTYYPGEKLFF. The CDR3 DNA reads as TGTGCCAGCAGCCCCGGGTCGACTTATTATCCAGGGGAAAAACTGTTTTTT. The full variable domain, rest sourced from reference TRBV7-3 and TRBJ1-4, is GAGVSQTPSNKVTEKGKYVELRCDPISGHTALYWYRQSLGQGPEFLIYFQGTGAADDSGLPNDRFFAVRPEGSVSTLKIQRTERGDSAVYLCASSPGSTYYPGEKLFFGSGTQLSVL.

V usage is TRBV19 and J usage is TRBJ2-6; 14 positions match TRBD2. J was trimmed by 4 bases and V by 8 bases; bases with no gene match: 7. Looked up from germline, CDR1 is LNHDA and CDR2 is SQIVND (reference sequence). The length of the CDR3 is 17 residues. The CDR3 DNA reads TGTGCCAGTGAGGGACTAGCGGGAGTGCGGGGGGCCAACGTCCTGACTTTC. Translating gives CASEGLAGVRGANVLTF.

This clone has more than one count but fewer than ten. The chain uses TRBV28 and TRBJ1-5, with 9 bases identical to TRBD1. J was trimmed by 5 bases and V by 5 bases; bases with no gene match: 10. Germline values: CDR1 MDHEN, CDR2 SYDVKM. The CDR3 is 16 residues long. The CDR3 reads CASSPDRGAFYQPQHF. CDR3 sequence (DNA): TGTGCCAGCAGTCCTGACAGGGGGGCTTTTTATCAGCCCCAGCATTTT. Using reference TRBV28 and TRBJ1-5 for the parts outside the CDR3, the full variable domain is DVKVTQSSRYLVKRTGEKVFLECVQDMDHENMFWYRQDPGLGLRLIYFSYDVKMKEKGDIPEGYSVSREKKERFSLILESASTNQTSMYLCASSPDRGAFYQPQHFGDGTRLSIL.